The entry below describes one TCR beta chain. This sample is part of a study of T cell responses to AZD1222 COVID-19 vaccine. TCRdb's table, derived via immunoSEQ multiplex PCR, lists solely in-frame clones and lacks some. The table records about 140,000 clones, roughly 92% of them present only once. The receptor's source is an adult in good health. This sample comprised peripheral blood, obtained on day 0 of AZD1222 vaccination.

The CDR3 DNA sequence: TGTGCCAGCAGTAATACAGACAGGGGCTGGCAGCCCCAGCATTTT. As protein: CASSNTDRGWQPQHF. The chain has TRBV28 and TRBJ1-5; 8 bases match TRBD1. V trimming: 5 bases; J trimming: 7 bases; junction bases outside the gene matches: 10. CDR3 length: 15 amino acids. CDR1 MDHEN and CDR2 SYDVKM come from the germline V gene.